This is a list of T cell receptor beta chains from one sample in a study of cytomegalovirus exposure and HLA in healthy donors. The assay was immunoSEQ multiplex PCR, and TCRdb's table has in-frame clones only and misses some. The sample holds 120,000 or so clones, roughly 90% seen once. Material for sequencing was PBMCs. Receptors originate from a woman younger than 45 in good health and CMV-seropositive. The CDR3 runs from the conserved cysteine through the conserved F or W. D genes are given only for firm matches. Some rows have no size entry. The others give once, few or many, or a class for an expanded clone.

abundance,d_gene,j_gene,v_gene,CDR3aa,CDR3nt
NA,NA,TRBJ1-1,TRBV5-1,CASSPGPGSTEAFF,TGCGCCAGCAGCCCCGGACCGGGGAGCACTGAAGCTTTCTTT
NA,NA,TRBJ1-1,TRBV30,CAWKQVITEAFF,TGTGCCTGGAAACAAGTGATCACTGAAGCTTTCTTT
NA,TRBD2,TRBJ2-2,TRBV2,CASSGLGTSGRIGELFF,TGTGCCAGCAGTGGCCTGGGGACTAGCGGGAGGATCGGGGAGCTGTTTTTT
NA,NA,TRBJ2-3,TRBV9,CASSGGNTDTQYF,TGTGCCAGCAGCGGGGGCAACACAGATACGCAGTATTTT
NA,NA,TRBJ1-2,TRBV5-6,CASSLQGLYGYTF,TGTGCCAGCAGCTTGCAGGGCCTCTATGGCTACACCTTC
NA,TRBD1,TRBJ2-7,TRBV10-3,CAISGQGSHEQYF,TGTGCCATCAGTGGACAGGGCTCCCACGAGCAGTACTTC
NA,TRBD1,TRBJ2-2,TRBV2,CASKQGANTGELFF,TGTGCCAGCAAACAGGGGGCGAACACCGGGGAGCTGTTTTTT
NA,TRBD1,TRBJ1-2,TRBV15,CATSRLGDRLNYGYTF,TGTGCCACCAGCAGACTTGGGGACAGACTCAACTATGGCTACACCTTC
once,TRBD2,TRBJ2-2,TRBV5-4,CASSSLLAGFNTGELFF,TGTGCCAGCAGCTCCTTACTAGCGGGCTTCAACACCGGGGAGCTGTTTTTT
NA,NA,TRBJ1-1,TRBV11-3,CASSFNMNTEAFF,TGTGCCAGCAGCTTCAACATGAACACTGAAGCTTTCTTT
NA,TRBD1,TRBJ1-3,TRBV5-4,CASSFNPGQGLGSGNTIYF,TGTGCCAGCAGCTTTAATCCGGGACAGGGTTTGGGCTCTGGAAACACCATATATTTT
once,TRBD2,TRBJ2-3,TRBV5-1,CASRTSGEADTQYF,TGCGCCAGCAGGACTAGCGGGGAGGCAGATACGCAGTATTTT
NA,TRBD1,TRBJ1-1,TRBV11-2,CASSWRQGTEAFF,TGTGCCAGCAGCTGGAGACAGGGCACTGAAGCTTTCTTT
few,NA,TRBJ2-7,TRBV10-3,CAISESLQGGEQYF,TGTGCCATCAGTGAGTCGTTGCAGGGTGGAGAGCAGTACTTC
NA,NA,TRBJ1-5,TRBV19,CASSTQGRNQPQHF,TGTGCCAGTAGCACCCAGGGGAGAAATCAGCCCCAGCATTTT
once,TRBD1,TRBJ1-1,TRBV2,CASSELGTGLNTEAFF,TGTGCCAGCAGTGAATTGGGGACAGGCCTGAACACTGAAGCTTTCTTT
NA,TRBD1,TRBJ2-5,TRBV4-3,CASSQELSGGVGHQETQYF,TGCGCCAGCAGCCAAGAACTCTCAGGGGGCGTGGGGCACCAAGAGACCCAGTACTTC
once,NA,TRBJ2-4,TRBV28,CASSLGGGYIQYF,TGTGCCAGCAGTTTAGGGGGAGGATACATTCAGTACTTC
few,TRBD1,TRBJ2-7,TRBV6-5,CASSPGTGKYEQYF,TGTGCCAGCAGTCCCGGGACAGGGAAGTACGAGCAGTACTTC
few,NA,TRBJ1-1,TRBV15,CATSREGRVNTEAFF,TGTGCCACCAGCAGAGAGGGGAGAGTGAACACTGAAGCTTTCTTT
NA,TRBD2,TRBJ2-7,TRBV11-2,CASSPGLAGGSYEQYF,TGTGCCAGCAGCCCCGGACTAGCGGGAGGGTCCTACGAGCAGTACTTC
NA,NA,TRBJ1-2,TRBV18,CASSLTKAYSSYGYTF,TGTGCCAGCTCACTTACGAAAGCATACAGTTCCTATGGCTACACCTTC
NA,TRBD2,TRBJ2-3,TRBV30,CAWNLAGGTDTQYF,TGTGCCTGGAACTTGGCGGGGGGCACAGATACGCAGTATTTT
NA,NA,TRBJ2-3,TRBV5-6,CASSQGGDTQYF,TGTGCCAGCAGCCAAGGCGGAGATACGCAGTATTTT
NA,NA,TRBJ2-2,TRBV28,CASDTGSGELFF,TGTGCCAGCGACACGGGATCCGGGGAGCTGTTTTTT
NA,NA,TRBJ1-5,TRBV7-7,CASSSNLGGKNQPQHF,TGTGCTAGCAGCTCTAACCTTGGGGGGAAAAATCAGCCCCAGCATTTT
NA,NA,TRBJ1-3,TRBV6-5,CASRRGSGRGNTIYF,TGTGCCAGCAGGAGAGGGAGCGGACGGGGAAACACCATATATTTT
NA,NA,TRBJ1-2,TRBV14,CASSQDWAAYGYTF,TGTGCCAGCAGCCAAGATTGGGCAGCCTATGGCTACACCTTC
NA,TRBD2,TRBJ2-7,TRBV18,CASSPRTRDEQYF,TGTGCCAGCTCACCAAGGACTAGGGACGAGCAGTACTTC
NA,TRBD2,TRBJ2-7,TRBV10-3,CAISPGTSLSYEQYF,TGTGCCATCAGTCCCGGGACTAGCCTTTCCTACGAGCAGTACTTC
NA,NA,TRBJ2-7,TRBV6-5,CASSRQGTYEQYF,TGTGCCAGCAGTCGGCAGGGGACCTACGAGCAGTACTTC
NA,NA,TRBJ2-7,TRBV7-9,CASSSRDTTYEQYF,TGTGCCAGCAGCTCCAGGGACACCACCTACGAGCAGTACTTC